Each of the 22 T cell receptor beta chains below was sequenced from the same sample in a study of T cells in Graves' hyperthyroidism and ophthalmopathy. Regions amplified from RNA transcripts were the TCR beta CDR3 regions. Using the HTBI primer set, a first-round RT-PCR was run on the TCR CDR3. TCRdb re-called the multiplex PCR reads through MiXCR, storing one row per CDR3 protein. The table shows some 400,000 distinct CDR3 sequences, with about 15% occurring only once. The sequencing sample was made of blood. The receptor set was obtained from a woman aged 55-69 years with Graves' hyperthyroidism.

On this clonotype: A read error is possible here, since a much larger clone lies one base away. The rearrangement joins TRBV2 to TRBJ2-7; tentatively, D is TRBD2 (5 bases). Trimming took 6 bases from V and 4 from J, leaving 7 bases between them. In germline, CDR1 is SNHLY, CDR2 FYNNEI. The CDR3 runs to 11 residues. The CDR3 nucleotides are TGTGCCAGCAGGCAGCGGTACGAGCAGTACTTC. As protein: CASRQRYEQYF.

This clonotype showed up many times. The J gene is TRBJ2-1, the V gene TRBV2; 12 nucleotides align to TRBD2. CDR1 and CDR2 from the germline V gene are SNHLY and FYNNEI. V trimming: 6 bases; J trimming: 4 bases; junction bases outside the gene matches: 19. CDR3 length equals 20 residues. The CDR3 DNA reads TGTGCCAGCAGGGCACCCACCGGGACAGTGACTAGCGGGAGATACAATGAGCAGTTCTTC. Translating gives CASRAPTGTVTSGRYNEQFF.

On this clonotype itself: This could be a read error, since a much larger clone is one nucleotide away. The rearrangement joins TRBV30 to TRBJ1-1; possibly TRBD1 for D (6 bases). The CDR3 length is 14 residues. The V end was cut by 2 bases, the J end by 6 bases, with 16 bases between. Germline V gene sequence: CDR1 GTSNPN, CDR2 SVGIG (reference sequence). Here the CDR3 reads CAWSIGFRTAEAFF. The CDR3 DNA sequence: TGTGCCTGGAGTATTGGTTTTCGGACAGCTGAAGCTTTCTTT.

This clonotype was seen a few times. The genes are TRBV18 and TRBJ2-2, with 7 bases matching TRBD2. The V gene end was trimmed by 3 bases and the J gene end by 3 bases; junction bases not matched to a gene: 10. The germline V gene encodes CDR1 KGHSH and CDR2 LQKENI. The CDR3 totals 17 residues. This chain's CDR3 is CASSPNFAGADTGELFF. DNA of the CDR3: TGTGCCAGCTCACCTAACTTTGCGGGAGCCGACACCGGGGAGCTGTTTTTT.

This clonotype has a count of ten or more. The chain combines TRBV5-1 with TRBJ2-2, with D tentatively TRBD1 (5 bases). The CDR3 is 15 amino acids. Trimming took off 0 bases at V and 2 bases at J, with 8 bases between the two ends. Looked up from germline, CDR1 is SGHRS and CDR2 is YFSETQ. DNA of the CDR3: TGCGCCAGCAGCTTGGGGACAATTAACACCGGGGAGCTGTTTTTT. Translation gives CASSLGTINTGELFF. The full variable domain, completed using reference TRBV5-1 and TRBJ2-2, is KAGVTQTPRYLIKTRGQQVTLSCSPISGHRSVSWYQQTPGQGLQFLFEYFSETQRNKGNFPGRFSGRQFSNSRSEMNVSTLELGDSALYLCASSLGTINTGELFFGEGSRLTVL.

This clonotype was found a few times. The V call is TRBV19, the J call TRBJ2-7; a weak D match, TRBD2 (6 bases). CDR3 size: 12 residues. The V end was cut by 7 bases, the J end by 6 bases, with 13 bases between. The germline CDR1 and CDR2 sequences are LNHDA and SQIVND (reference sequence). This chain's CDR3 is CASKAGGAEQYF. DNA for the CDR3: TGTGCCAGTAAAGCCGGAGGGGCCGAGCAGTACTTC.

This chain joins TRBV9 and TRBJ2-2, with D perhaps assigned TRBD1 or TRBD2 (6 bases each). CDR1 and CDR2 from the germline V gene are SGDLS and YYNGEE. This CDR3 region has 13 residues. The germline V and J ends were trimmed by 5 bases and 5 bases, with 10 bases remaining between them. CDR3: CASRPGATGELFF. The CDR3 DNA sequence: TGTGCCAGCAGGCCGGGGGCGACCGGGGAGCTGTTTTTT.

V and J are TRBV7-2 and TRBJ2-1; TRBD2 matches at 15 bases. Germline CDR1 is SGHTA and CDR2 is FQGNSA. The CDR3 covers 18 residues. V shed 6 bases, J shed 7 bases, and the junction held 13 bases outside the gene matches. The chain's CDR3 is CASSSRTSGRALWNEQFF. The DNA of the CDR3 is TGTGCCAGCAGTTCTCGGACTAGCGGGAGGGCCCTCTGGAATGAGCAGTTCTTC.

This clonotype was seen a handful of times. The chain couples TRBV7-6 to TRBJ1-2; 8 bases map to TRBD1. V shed 2 bases, J shed 6 bases, and the junction held 8 bases outside the gene matches. The germline V gene encodes CDR1 SGHVS and CDR2 FNYEAQ. The length of the CDR3 is 15 residues. CDR3 DNA sequence: TGTGCCAGCAGCTTAAGTCTGGGACAGGTCGATGGCTACACCTTC. Translation gives CASSLSLGQVDGYTF.

The chain links TRBV29-1 to TRBJ2-3; D is ambiguous. V dropped 0 bases and J dropped 4 bases, with 14 bases sitting between them. This CDR3 comprises 15 residues. CDR1 is SQVTM, CDR2 ANQGSEA, per germline. CDR3 loop: CSVEDGWLRPDTQYF. The CDR3 DNA is TGCAGCGTTGAAGATGGGTGGCTACGACCAGATACGCAGTATTTT.

This clonotype was observed many times. The chain uses TRBV28 and TRBJ2-7; a possible D gene is TRBD2 (5 bases). This CDR3 contains 18 residues. Per germline, CDR1 MDHEN and CDR2 SYDVKM. Trimming pared 1 base from V and 3 bases from J, leaving 22 bases between. DNA of the CDR3: TGTGCCAGCAGTTTATCCCCCGGACTGGGAGCTGTGGGCTACGAGCAGTACTTC. It encodes CASSLSPGLGAVGYEQYF.

The sample holds a few counts of this clonotype. This chain uses TRBV24-1 with TRBJ1-2, with D possibly being TRBD1 (5 bases). Germline lookup yields CDR1 KGHDR and CDR2 SFDVKD. V shed 1 base and J shed 5 bases, with 7 bases lying between them. The CDR3 is 13 residues long. CDR3 nucleotide sequence: TGTGCCACCAGTGATTTCAAGGGGTATGGCTACACCTTC. It specifies CATSDFKGYGYTF.

The chain uses TRBV30 and TRBJ2-7, with 11 bases fitting TRBD2. Germline-derived CDR1 and CDR2 are GTSNPN and SVGIG (reference sequence). Trimming took 0 bases from V and 5 from J; bases not matched to a gene: 6. CDR3 length equals 15 residues. The CDR3 spells CAWSVGTGLADEQYF. The DNA for the CDR3 is TGTGCCTGGAGTGTAGGGACGGGACTAGCGGACGAGCAGTACTTC.

This clonotype was seen a handful of times. The V call is TRBV5-1, the J call TRBJ2-6, with a tentative D call TRBD1 (5 bases). The CDR3 length is 15 residues. Germline V gives CDR1 SGHRS, CDR2 YFSETQ. Trimming shortened V by 1 base and J by 4 bases, and 9 bases separated the two germline ends. The CDR3 region is CASSLQGEGANVLTF. Here the CDR3 DNA reads TGCGCCAGCAGCTTGCAGGGTGAAGGGGCCAACGTCCTGACTTTC.

This chain joins TRBV7-9 and TRBJ1-3, with 7 bases that match TRBD1. Germline assignment: CDR1 SEHNR and CDR2 FQNEAQ (reference sequence). Unmatched junction bases numbered 13, after V lost 5 bases and J lost 0 bases. This CDR3 has 18 amino acids. The CDR3 loop is CASSHRPGQTASGNTIYF. The CDR3 bases are TGTGCCAGCAGCCACCGGCCGGGACAGACAGCCTCTGGAAACACCATATATTTT.

This clonotype occurred many times. V usage is TRBV18 and J usage is TRBJ2-3; D perhaps matches TRBD1 (6 bases). The V gene's germline CDR1 is KGHSH and CDR2 LQKENI. V lost 2 bases to trimming and J lost 4 bases, with 13 bases between them. This CDR3 has 15 residues. Here the CDR3 reads CASSPYRGISDTQYF. Written as DNA, the CDR3 is TGTGCCAGCTCACCATATAGGGGGATCTCAGATACGCAGTATTTT.

The table lists this clonotype with many counts. The rearrangement joins TRBV5-1 to TRBJ1-3, with unresolved D. Germline CDR1 and CDR2: SGHRS and YFSETQ. The CDR3 has 16 residues. Between the trimmed V and J ends, which lost 4 bases and 0 bases, there was a span of 14 bases. The CDR3 DNA reads TGCGCCAGCAGCCCGGACGGACGCTACTCTGGAAACACCATATATTTT. The encoded protein is CASSPDGRYSGNTIYF.

CDR3 residues: CASSPQGGATLNGYTF. The CDR3 nucleotides are TGTGCCAGCAGTCCCCAGGGCGGGGCCACCCTCAATGGCTACACCTTC. The chain is built from TRBV5-6 and TRBJ1-2; a possible D gene is TRBD1 (5 bases). The CDR3 loop spans 16 amino acids. With 5 bases removed from V and 6 bases from J, the gap between germline ends came to 23 bases. Germline values: CDR1 SGHDT, CDR2 YYEEEE.

This clonotype has a count of ten or more. V gene TRBV7-2 combines with J gene TRBJ2-5; D is uncertain. The V gene's germline CDR1 is SGHTA and CDR2 FQGNSA. Trimming left V 1 base short and J 2 bases short, with 11 bases between. This CDR3 is 15 amino acids long. The CDR3 bases are TGTGCCAGCAGCTTAGTTGCGGCACTTCAAGAGACCCAGTACTTC. Its translation is CASSLVAALQETQYF. The whole variable domain, filled in from reference TRBV7-2 and TRBJ2-5, reads GAGVSQSPSNKVTEKGKDVELRCDPISGHTALYWYRQSLGQGLEFLIYFQGNSAPDKSGLPSDRFSAERTGGSVSTLTIQRTQQEDSAVYLCASSLVAALQETQYFGPGTRLLVL.

This clonotype has ten or more counts. The CDR3 protein is CASSLARQGGDTQYF. The CDR3 nucleotides are TGTGCCAGCAGCTTGGCCCGGCAGGGTGGGGATACGCAGTATTTT. The chain is built from TRBV5-6 and TRBJ2-3; possible D gene TRBD1, 5 bases. CDR3 length equals 15 residues. The germline V gene encodes CDR1 SGHDT and CDR2 YYEEEE. V lost 0 bases, J lost 6 bases, and 14 bases lay in between.

This clonotype was seen a handful of times. The CDR3: CSARDLGTGINQPQHF. As DNA, the CDR3 is TGCAGTGCTAGAGATCTGGGGACAGGGATCAATCAGCCCCAGCATTTT. This chain joins TRBV20-1 and TRBJ1-5; 9 bases are shared with TRBD1. Germline V CDR1 and CDR2: DFQATT, SNEGSKA (reference sequence). CDR3 length equals 16 residues. V dropped 0 bases and J dropped 3; count of bases not matched to a gene: 6.

The V call is TRBV7-2, the J call TRBJ1-4, with TRBD1 as a possible D gene (6 bases). Trimming stripped 2 bases from V and 7 bases from J, with 11 bases between. CDR3 size: 14 residues. CDR1 and CDR2 (germline): SGHTA, FQGNSA. The CDR3 loop reads CASSLTGIGEKLFF. CDR3 coding DNA: TGTGCCAGCAGCTTAACAGGGATAGGTGAAAAACTGTTTTTT. Variable domain in full (rest from reference TRBV7-2 and TRBJ1-4): GAGVSQSPSNKVTEKGKDVELRCDPISGHTALYWYRQSLGQGLEFLIYFQGNSAPDKSGLPSDRFSAERTGGSVSTLTIQRTQQEDSAVYLCASSLTGIGEKLFFGSGTQLSVL.